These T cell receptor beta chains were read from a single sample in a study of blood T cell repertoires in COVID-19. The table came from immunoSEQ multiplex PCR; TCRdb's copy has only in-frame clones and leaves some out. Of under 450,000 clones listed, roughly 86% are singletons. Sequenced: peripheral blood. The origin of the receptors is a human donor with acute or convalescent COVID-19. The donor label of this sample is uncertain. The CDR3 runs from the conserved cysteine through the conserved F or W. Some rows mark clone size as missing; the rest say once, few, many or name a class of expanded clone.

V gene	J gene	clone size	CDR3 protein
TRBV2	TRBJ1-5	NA	CASSEAALTGSPQHF
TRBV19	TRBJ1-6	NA	CASRDSDSPLHF
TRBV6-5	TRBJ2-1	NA	CASRVLSYNEQFF
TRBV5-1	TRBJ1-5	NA	CASSAGQNQPQHF
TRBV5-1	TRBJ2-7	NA	CASSPNGYEQYF
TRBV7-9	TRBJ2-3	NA	CASSLIQGASTDTQYF
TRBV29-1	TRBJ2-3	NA	CSVRAGEVTQYF
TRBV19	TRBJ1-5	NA	CASSIIRQGVWQPQHF
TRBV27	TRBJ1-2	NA	CASSFWGTANYGYTF
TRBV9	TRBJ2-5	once	CASSVGIAGFQETQYF
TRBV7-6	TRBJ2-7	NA	CASSPPPLAAYEQYF
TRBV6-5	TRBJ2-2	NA	CASSPWDRVFGELFF
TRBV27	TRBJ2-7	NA	CAGLYEQYF
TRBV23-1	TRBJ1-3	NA	CASRIPGPSGNTIYF
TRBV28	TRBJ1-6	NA	CVTGQGDSPLHF
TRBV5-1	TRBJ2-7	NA	CASSLGYSSYEQYF
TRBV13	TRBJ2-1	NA	CASSPRENPYNEQFF
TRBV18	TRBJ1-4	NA	CASSPPGGNEKLFF
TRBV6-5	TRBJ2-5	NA	CASSGFTGGGETQYF
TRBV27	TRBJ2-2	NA	CASRTWTGGNGELFF
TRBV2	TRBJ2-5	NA	CASSETRMAAQYF
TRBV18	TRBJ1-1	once	CASSPGQVAEAFF
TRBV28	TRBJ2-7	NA	CASRSTGTGLYEQYF
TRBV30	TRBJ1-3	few	CAWAGQVALRSGNTIYF
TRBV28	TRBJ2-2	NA	CASSSPGSGNPRELFF
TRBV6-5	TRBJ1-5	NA	CASGSGPREQPQHF
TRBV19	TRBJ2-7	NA	CASSPRTGATPSYEQYF
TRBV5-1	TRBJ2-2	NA	CASSFGTTFTGELFF
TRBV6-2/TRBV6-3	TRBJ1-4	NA	CASSYSSEKLFF
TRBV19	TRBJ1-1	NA	CASSAGTGGWGTEAFF
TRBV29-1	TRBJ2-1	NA	CSARLRASGVSYNEQFF
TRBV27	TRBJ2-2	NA	CASSFGDGRAGELFF
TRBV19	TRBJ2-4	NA	CASSMEAGVPKNIQYF
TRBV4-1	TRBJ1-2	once	CASSQSDRADGYTF
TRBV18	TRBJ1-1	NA	CASSPYSPSSGGEAEAFF
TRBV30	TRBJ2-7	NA	CAWSPGVGLFYEQYF
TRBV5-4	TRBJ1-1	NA	CASSSDRVAFF
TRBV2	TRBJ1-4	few	CASSVREKLFF
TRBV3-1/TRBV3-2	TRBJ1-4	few	CASSLLGQNEKLFF
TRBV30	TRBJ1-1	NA	CAWSVRGGWGQEAFF
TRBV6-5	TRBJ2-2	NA	CASSYLAGNTGELFF
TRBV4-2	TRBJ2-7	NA	CASSQERAFYEQYF
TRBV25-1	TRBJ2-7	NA	CASSVLFEQYF
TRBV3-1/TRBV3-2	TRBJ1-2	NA	CASSQEVVRGRASF
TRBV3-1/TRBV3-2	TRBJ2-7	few	CASSQAQPGSYEQYF
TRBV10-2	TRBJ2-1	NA	CASSGQGSYNEQFF
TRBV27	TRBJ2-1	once	CASSLREGPHEQFF
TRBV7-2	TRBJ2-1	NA	CASSLSGQGYNEQFF